What follows describes a single TCR beta chain. Measured with immunoSEQ multiplex PCR; TCRdb has only the in-frame clones, and not every one. The sample has roughly 300,000 clones, approximately 84% seen once. V lost 4 bases and J lost 5, with 9 bases in between. Germline V gives CDR1 LGHDT, CDR2 YNNKEL (reference sequence). The CDR3 spans 14 residues. The record originates from a study of blood T cell repertoires in COVID-19. The specimen sequenced was PBMCs or T cells enriched from blood (not recorded which). The origin of this receptor is a woman aged 18-29 years who had recovered from COVID-19. The rearrangement links TRBV3-1 (or the pseudogene TRBV3-2) to TRBJ1-6; D possibly corresponds to TRBD1 (6 bases). CDR3 protein: CASSLRGNNSPLHF. The CDR3 DNA sequence: TGTGCCAGCAGCCTCAGGGGAAATAATTCACCCCTCCACTTT.